This T cell receptor (beta chain) appears in the sequencing data of a study of OX40 agonist ivuxolimab in advanced cancers. About the study: Participants averaged approximately 65 years of age (range about 23 to 90) and were around 80% male. Anti-PD-1, anti-PD-L1 or anti-CTLA-4 therapy given earlier was allowed, and 40% had some. The study's findings and limits: Among the lowest peripheral clonal expansion occurred in 0.1-3.0 mg/kg partial responders. Researchers did not establish what antigens the expanded peripheral T cells target.

With regard to this clone: Antigen specificity is unknown.

Germline CDR1 and CDR2: KGHSH and LQKENI. Trimming shortened V by 2 bases and J by 0 bases, and 14 bases separated the two germline ends. The CDR3 is 17 residues long. Produced via immunoSEQ multiplex PCR; TCRdb's table is partial and in-frame only. The table records some 69,000 clones, 75% to 95% of them present only once. V gene TRBV18 combines with J gene TRBJ2-1; D assignment may be TRBD1 or TRBD2 (6 bases each). Sample: CD4+ or CD8+ T cells sorted from blood, taken in a trial of the OX40 agonist ivuxolimab. This TCR was recovered from an adult with an advanced solid tumor such as melanoma, head and neck, liver or kidney cancer. Here the CDR3 reads CASSPFGGPSSYNEQFF. The DNA of the CDR3 is TGTGCCAGCTCACCATTCGGGGGCCCGAGCTCCTACAATGAGCAGTTCTTC.